The T cell receptor beta chain under discussion was sequenced for a study of blood T cell repertoires in COVID-19 (dated by TCRdb to 2020 to 2021). In terms of the full investigation: The collaborator samples originated in the United States, Italy and Spain and spanned the acute and convalescent phases of COVID-19. The prospective study material was composed of cDNA or gDNA derived from T cells, B-cell-depleted T cells, or PBMCs. Deeply sampled blood TCRbeta repertoires from subjects exposed to, actively infected with, or recovered from COVID-19 were included in the dataset. The repertoires were released in a freely available public database intended as a resource for research on the immune response to SARS-CoV-2. Samples were obtained from the ongoing ImmuneRACE study (first 160 participants) and from roughly 1,300 subjects provided by 6 global collaborators. A de-identified subject ID, COVID-19 status, age in years and sex were almost always included in the sample metadata. Where available, HLA class I and class II types were taken from metadata supplied by the sample provider and were not determined by assay-based typing.

Findings and caveats that apply to the study as a whole: Clinical and demographic metadata were provided uncurated, with the amount varying by source and participant.

TCRbeta CDR3 regions were amplified from genomic DNA by means of the immunoSEQ Assay, a bias-controlled multiplex PCR. The study's processing was this. The number of nucleated cells in each sample was estimated by amplification of reference gene primers within the assay. To quantify the absolute abundance of each unique TCRbeta CDR3 rearrangement, sequence reads were collapsed and filtered. For each sample, productive Simpson clonality was calculated as the square root of Simpson's diversity index over productive rearrangements. Not all clones reach the TCRdb copy of this immuneACCESS table, which keeps in-frame sequences only. Checked studies attribute under half of the gap to unresolved V genes and leave the rest unexplained. The DNA gave D and trimming, while V, J and clone size come from that table. The sample table lists fewer than 300,000 clones, approximately 88% of them with a count of one. Over 1.1% of the sample comes from the top ten.

About this clone itself: Its antigen is not yet known. Base qualities are not recorded, but no much larger clone differs from it by a single base.

From its cysteine to its phenylalanine, the CDR3 spans 13 amino acids. Of the read, only the CDR3 DNA is kept; its 39 bases are in frame from base 1. V and J lose 6 bases and 0 bases, and a span of 8 bases separates them. At one collaborating source in Seattle, patients were enrolled during active infection and were followed longitudinally through the course of disease. Each collaborating institution followed its own protocols to collect whole blood in K2EDTA tubes. Collaborator samples were shipped for TCRbeta analysis as frozen whole blood, isolated PBMCs, or DNA extracted from either sample type.

This TCR was sampled from a human donor with COVID-19, enrolled during active disease. The donor label of this sample is uncertain. The chain is made from TRBV12-3 or TRBV12-4 and TRBJ1-1, with no D gene named confidently. The sample taken for sequencing was peripheral blood. In nucleotide form, the sequence is TGTGCCAGCAGCTTCTCTATGAACACTGAAGCTTTCTTT. Its coded protein is CASSFSMNTEAFF.